These 31 T cell receptor beta chains originate from one sample sequenced in a study of control samples from healthy donors and cancer patients. Using immunoSEQ multiplex PCR, the repertoire was profiled, and TCRdb retains in-frame clones only, with some absent. The sample holds 90,000 to 100,000 clones, approximately 84% seen once. Material for sequencing was PBMCs. Receptor source: a man in his 70s with lung cancer.

V is TRBV27 and J is TRBJ2-2, with TRBD2 matching 8 bases. The CDR3 consists of 15 residues. CDR1 MNHEY and CDR2 SMNVEV come from the germline V gene (reference sequence). V gave up 7 bases and J gave up 0 bases; unmatched junction bases: 4. The DNA for the CDR3 is TGTGCCAGCAACCCAGCGGGGGCGAACACCGGGGAGCTGTTTTTT. Protein product: CASNPAGANTGELFF.

The chain joins TRBV7-6 to TRBJ1-1; 8 bases are shared with TRBD1. Trimming at V came to 5 bases and at J to 6 bases, leaving 8 bases not matched to a gene. Germline V lookup: CDR1 SGHVS, CDR2 FNYEAQ. This CDR3 has 14 amino acids. CDR3 loop: CASSHRTGLAEAFF. In DNA form, the CDR3 reads TGTGCCAGCAGCCATCGGACAGGGTTGGCTGAAGCTTTCTTT.

This chain joins TRBV5-6 and TRBJ1-5, with 8 bases that match TRBD1. The V segment lost 5 bases and the J segment 3 bases; nucleotides outside the gene matches: 13. The CDR3 spans 17 residues. CDR1 is SGHDT, CDR2 YYEEEE, per germline. CDR3: CASSGRTGTGFNQPQHF. The CDR3 DNA reads as TGTGCCAGCAGTGGCCGAACCGGGACAGGCTTCAATCAGCCCCAGCATTTT.

The chain couples TRBV19 to TRBJ2-5; D is possibly TRBD1 or TRBD2 (5 bases each). CDR3 length: 13 amino acids. V shed 5 bases and J shed 5 bases, with 12 bases lying between them. Germline CDR1 and CDR2: LNHDA and SQIVND (reference sequence). The DNA of the CDR3 is TGTGCCAGTAGTGGGACCGGCAAGGAGACCCAGTACTTC. It translates to CASSGTGKETQYF.

This chain links TRBV14 with TRBJ2-2; D is perhaps TRBD1 (6 bases). The V end lost 4 bases, the J end lost 4 bases, and 16 bases lay between the germline ends. The CDR3 loop spans 16 amino acids. From germline, CDR1 is SGHDN and CDR2 FVKESK. The CDR3 bases are TGTGCCAGCAGCCGACGAGGGTTAGGGGGCACCGGGGAGCTGTTTTTT. As protein: CASSRRGLGGTGELFF. Looking up the rest from reference TRBV14 and TRBJ2-2 gives the full variable domain: EAGVTQFPSHSVIEKGQTVTLRCDPISGHDNLYWYRRVMGKEIKFLLHFVKESKQDESGMPNNRFLAERTGGTYSTLKVQPAELEDSGVYFCASSRRGLGGTGELFFGEGSRLTVL.

The gene calls are TRBV11-2 and TRBJ1-6; the D is unclear. Trimming cost V 0 bases and J 10 bases, with 10 bases left between them. This CDR3 is built from 14 residues. The germline V gene encodes CDR1 SGHAT and CDR2 FQNNGV. CDR3 DNA: TGTGCCAGCAGCTTAGATCCCTGGGTCTCACCCCTCCACTTT. Protein product: CASSLDPWVSPLHF.

The chain is built from TRBV7-3 and TRBJ2-1; unclear D gene. CDR3 length equals 15 residues. Deletions cut 1 base from V and 4 bases from J, with 11 bases between. Germline CDR1 is SGHTA and CDR2 is FQGTGA. The CDR3 bases are TGTGCCAGCAGCTTAAAGAGTGACGGATACAATGAGCAGTTCTTC. Translating gives CASSLKSDGYNEQFF.

This clone occurred once. This chain links TRBV7-9 with TRBJ1-1; D uncertain. V was trimmed by 3 bases and J by 1 base, leaving 6 bases between them. Germline V gene data show CDR1 as SEHNR and CDR2 as FQNEAQ (reference sequence). The CDR3 contains 13 residues. CDR3 sequence (DNA): TGTGCCAGCAGCTTTTCCACGAACACTGAAGCTTTCTTT. Protein sequence: CASSFSTNTEAFF.

The chain carries TRBV2 and TRBJ1-4, with a possible D match to TRBD1 (5 bases). Per germline, CDR1 SNHLY and CDR2 FYNNEI. CDR3 length: 15 residues. Trimming removed 3 bases from V and 4 bases from J, with 12 bases in between. CDR3 loop: CASSEAGRSNEKLFF. The CDR3 bases are TGTGCCAGCAGTGAGGCGGGACGGAGTAATGAAAAACTGTTTTTT.

The V and J genes are TRBV10-1 and TRBJ2-3; 11 bases map to TRBD2. CDR1 and CDR2 (germline): WNHNN, SYGVQD (reference sequence). Trimming took 6 bases from V and 0 from J; bases not matched to a gene: 5. CDR3 length: 16 amino acids. The CDR3 DNA sequence: TGCGCCAGCAGACCGGGACTAGCGGACAGCACAGATACGCAGTATTTT. It is translated as CASRPGLADSTDTQYF.

In nucleotides, the CDR3 is TGTGCCACCAGTGATCCAGGCGATAATCAGCCCCAGCATTTT. Amino acid sequence: CATSDPGDNQPQHF. J is TRBJ1-5 and V is TRBV24-1; D unclear. The CDR3 has 14 amino acids. Trimming cost V 3 bases and J 4 bases, with 9 bases left between them. Germline CDR1 and CDR2: KGHDR and SFDVKD.

This sequence joins TRBV3-1 (or the pseudogene TRBV3-2) and TRBJ2-7, with no clear D. The V gene lost 4 bases and the J gene lost 1 base, with 5 bases spanning the gap. The CDR3 covers 12 residues. Germline loops: CDR1 LGHDT, CDR2 YNNKEL (reference sequence). CDR3 protein: CASSLLSYEQYF. CDR3 DNA sequence: TGTGCCAGCAGCCTACTATCCTACGAGCAGTACTTC.

This chain joins TRBV6-5 and TRBJ2-1; 7 nucleotides agree with TRBD2. Germline trimming cut 6 bases from V and 8 bases from J; bases unmatched to any gene: 10. The CDR3 covers 14 residues. In germline, CDR1 is MNHEY, CDR2 SVGAGI. CDR3 bases: TGTGCCAGCAGAGCCCCACTAGCGAGGGATGAGCAGTTCTTC. Protein sequence: CASRAPLARDEQFF.

This chain connects TRBV6-5 to TRBJ1-2, with 8 bases fitting TRBD1. Germline trimming cut 4 bases from V and 8 bases from J; bases unmatched to any gene: 6. Germline V gives CDR1 MNHEY, CDR2 SVGAGI. The CDR3 runs 13 residues. The CDR3, as DNA: TGTGCCAGCAGTTTCGGACAGGGACGGGGCTACACCTTC. It encodes CASSFGQGRGYTF.

This chain joins TRBV10-1 and TRBJ2-2, with D perhaps assigned TRBD1 or TRBD2 (6 bases each). V shed 10 bases and J shed 12 bases, with 18 bases lying between them. The CDR3 consists of 12 residues. Germline V lookup: CDR1 WNHNN, CDR2 SYGVQD (reference sequence). Here the CDR3 reads CATGDGRGQLFF. The CDR3 DNA reads as TGCGCCACAGGGGACGGGAGAGGGCAGCTGTTTTTT.

The genes are TRBV7-8 and TRBJ2-7; perhaps TRBD1 as D (6 bases). The CDR3 sequence is 15 residues long. V was pared by 0 bases and J by 2 bases, with 11 bases between. The germline V gene encodes CDR1 SGHVS and CDR2 FQNEAQ. The CDR3: CASSLADSGPYEQYF. The CDR3 nucleotides read TGTGCCAGCAGCTTAGCGGACAGCGGACCCTACGAGCAGTACTTC. Variable domain in full (rest from reference TRBV7-8 and TRBJ2-7): GAGVSQSPRYKVAKRGQDVALRCDPISGHVSLFWYQQALGQGPEFLTYFQNEAQLDKSGLPSDRFFAERPEGSVSTLKIQRTQQEDSAVYLCASSLADSGPYEQYFGPGTRLTVT.

The rearrangement links TRBV19 to TRBJ1-5, with no clear D. The V gene lost 6 bases and the J gene lost 7 bases, with 16 bases spanning the gap. Germline-derived CDR1 and CDR2 are LNHDA and SQIVND (reference sequence). This CDR3 has 14 residues. The DNA of the CDR3 is TGTGCCAGTAGCAACCTCGGCGGGAAACAGCCCCAGCATTTT. The encoded protein is CASSNLGGKQPQHF.

This clone has only a few counts. The chain links TRBV3-1 (or the pseudogene TRBV3-2) to TRBJ2-7, with TRBD2 as a possible D gene (6 bases). The CDR3 runs to 14 residues. Germline V CDR1 and CDR2: LGHDT, YNNKEL (reference sequence). V lost 3 bases to trimming and J lost 2 bases, with 11 bases between them. This CDR3 reads CASSQGGRPYEQYF. CDR3 coding DNA: TGTGCCAGCAGCCAGGGGGGACGTCCCTACGAGCAGTACTTC.

This clone was observed a single time. This chain's CDR3 is CASSQGTDSEAFF. Written as DNA, the CDR3 is TGTGCCAGCAGCCAAGGGACCGACTCTGAAGCTTTCTTT. The chain uses TRBV14 and TRBJ1-1; D call uncertain. The CDR3 extends over 13 amino acids. V dropped 1 base and J dropped 6 bases, with 9 bases sitting between them. Germline V gives CDR1 SGHDN, CDR2 FVKESK. Variable domain in full (rest from reference TRBV14 and TRBJ1-1): EAGVTQFPSHSVIEKGQTVTLRCDPISGHDNLYWYRRVMGKEIKFLLHFVKESKQDESGMPNNRFLAERTGGTYSTLKVQPAELEDSGVYFCASSQGTDSEAFFGQGTRLTVV.

The chain employs TRBV6-6 and TRBJ1-3, with D uncertain. CDR3 length equals 16 residues. Germline CDR1 and CDR2: MNHNY and SVGAGI (reference sequence). The germline V and J ends were trimmed by 4 bases and 4 bases, with 17 bases remaining between them. The CDR3 region has the DNA TGTGCCAGCAGTTCCATAGGCGGGGTGTCCGGAAACACCATATATTTT. The encoded protein is CASSSIGGVSGNTIYF.

This chain links TRBV7-2 with TRBJ2-6; D is undetermined. V was pared by 2 bases and J by 0 bases, with 8 bases between. This CDR3 is 16 amino acids long. Germline CDR1 reads SGHTA; CDR2 reads FQGNSA. This CDR3 reads CASSLRSGSGANVLTF. The CDR3 nucleotides are TGTGCCAGCAGCTTACGTTCAGGCTCTGGGGCCAACGTCCTGACTTTC.

The gene calls are TRBV4-3 and TRBJ2-2, with D tentatively TRBD2 (6 bases). In germline, CDR1 is LGHNA, CDR2 YSLEER. Deletions cut 0 bases from V and 7 bases from J, with 15 bases between. The CDR3 has 16 residues. The CDR3 region is CASSQDLTWEDGELFF. DNA of the CDR3: TGCGCCAGCAGCCAAGATCTAACGTGGGAGGACGGGGAGCTGTTTTTT.

The V and J genes are TRBV24-1 and TRBJ1-3; D unresolved. The germline V gene has CDR1 KGHDR and CDR2 SFDVKD. There are 12 residues in the CDR3. V shed 5 bases and J shed 6 bases, with 7 bases lying between them. For the CDR3, the DNA is TGTGCCACCAGTGGTAGCTCAAACACCATATATTTT. Its translation is CATSGSSNTIYF.

Only a few counts were recorded for this clone. CDR3 protein: CASSLLSDTQYF. CDR3 DNA sequence: TGTGCCAGCAGCCTACTTTCAGATACGCAGTATTTT. This chain links TRBV11-2 with TRBJ2-3; D gene uncertain. The CDR3 has 12 amino acids. From germline, CDR1 is SGHAT and CDR2 FQNNGV. Trimming took 5 bases from V and 4 from J, leaving 7 bases between them.

As DNA, the CDR3 is TGTGCCAGCTCACAAGACCGCACGGGACAAACTGAAGCTTTCTTT. Translating it yields CASSQDRTGQTEAFF. V and J are TRBV18 and TRBJ1-1; weak D call: TRBD1 (6 bases). With 4 bases removed from V and 5 bases from J, the gap between germline ends came to 17 bases. The germline V gene has CDR1 KGHSH and CDR2 LQKENI. This CDR3 is 15 amino acids long.

This clone came up once. The CDR3 DNA is TGTGCCAGCAGCTCGATGGACAAGGCTCAGCAGTACTTC. Translation gives CASSSMDKAQQYF. The chain carries TRBV7-2 and TRBJ2-7, with D possibly matching TRBD1 (5 bases). V was shortened by 4 bases and J by 8 bases, with 15 bases between the two germline ends. Germline V gives CDR1 SGHTA, CDR2 FQGNSA. The CDR3 runs to 13 residues. Full variable domain (rest looked up from reference TRBV7-2 and TRBJ2-7): GAGVSQSPSNKVTEKGKDVELRCDPISGHTALYWYRQSLGQGLEFLIYFQGNSAPDKSGLPSDRFSAERTGGSVSTLTIQRTQQEDSAVYLCASSSMDKAQQYFGPGTRLTVT.

On this clone: This sample also contains other DNA sequences that code for the same CDR3. V gene TRBV15 combines with J gene TRBJ1-5, with D uncertain. Germline CDR1 is LNHNV and CDR2 is YYDKDF (reference sequence). Trimming removed 1 base at V and 0 bases at J, with 4 bases between. This CDR3 is 14 amino acids long. CDR3 region: CATSRGGSNQPQHF. DNA for the CDR3: TGTGCCACCAGCAGAGGGGGTAGCAATCAGCCCCAGCATTTT.

The chain couples TRBV30 to TRBJ1-2; 9 bases map to TRBD1. Unmatched junction bases numbered 12, after V lost 5 bases and J lost 8 bases. Germline V gene sequence: CDR1 GTSNPN, CDR2 SVGIG (reference sequence). The CDR3 contains 14 residues. CDR3: CAWQTSGQGSGYTF. The CDR3 nucleotides read TGTGCCTGGCAAACATCGGGACAGGGTTCCGGCTACACCTTC.

This clone was observed a handful of times. The gene calls are TRBV6-5 and TRBJ2-6; D possibly corresponds to TRBD1 (5 bases). V shed 7 bases and J shed 6 bases, with 7 bases lying between them. Germline V gene sequence: CDR1 MNHEY, CDR2 SVGAGI. The CDR3 is 12 amino acids. As DNA, the CDR3 is TGTGCCAGCACCGGACAGGCCAACGTCCTGACTTTC. It yields the protein CASTGQANVLTF.

V and J are TRBV7-9 and TRBJ2-1, with TRBD2 as a possible D gene (6 bases). CDR1 is SEHNR and CDR2 is FQNEAQ in the germline V gene (reference sequence). V gave up 3 bases and J gave up 9 bases, with 15 bases separating them. This CDR3 is built from 14 residues. CDR3 amino acids: CASSFRLARGEQFF. The CDR3 nucleotides are TGTGCCAGCAGCTTTAGGCTAGCGAGGGGTGAGCAGTTCTTC. The complete variable domain, with remaining parts taken from reference TRBV7-9 and TRBJ2-1, reads DTGVSQNPRHKITKRGQNVTFRCDPISEHNRLYWYRQTLGQGPEFLTYFQNEAQLEKSRLLSDRFSAERPKGSFSTLEIQRTEQGDSAMYLCASSFRLARGEQFFGPGTRLTVL.

This chain links TRBV10-1 with TRBJ2-7; the D gene is possibly TRBD2 (5 bases). V lost 2 bases and J 1 base, leaving 9 bases between the germline ends. The CDR3 contains 14 residues. Germline CDR1 WNHNN, CDR2 SYGVQD (reference sequence). The CDR3 here is CASSEGGPSYEQYF. The CDR3 region has the DNA TGCGCCAGCAGTGAGGGAGGACCTTCCTACGAGCAGTACTTC.